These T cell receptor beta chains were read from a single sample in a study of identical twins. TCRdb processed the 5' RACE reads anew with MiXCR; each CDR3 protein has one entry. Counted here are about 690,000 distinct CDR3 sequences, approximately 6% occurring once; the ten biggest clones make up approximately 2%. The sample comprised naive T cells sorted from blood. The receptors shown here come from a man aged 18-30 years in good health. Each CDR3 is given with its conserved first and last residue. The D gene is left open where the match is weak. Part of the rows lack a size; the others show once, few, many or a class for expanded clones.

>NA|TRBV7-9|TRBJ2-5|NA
TGTGCCAGCAGCTTAGTGGTGGGGGGACAAGAGACCCAGTACTTC
CASSLVVGGQETQYF
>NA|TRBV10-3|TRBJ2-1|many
TGTGCCATCAGTGAGCTAGGGACCGTCGCTGGGCTTGAGCAGTTCTTC
CAISELGTVAGLEQFF
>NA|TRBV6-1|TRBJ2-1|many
TGTGCCAGCAGTGAAGTTTGGGGGGTCTACAATGAGCAGTTCTTC
CASSEVWGVYNEQFF
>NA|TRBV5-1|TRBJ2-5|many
TGCGCCAGCAGCTGGGAGGACGGCTACCAAGAGACCCAGTACTTC
CASSWEDGYQETQYF
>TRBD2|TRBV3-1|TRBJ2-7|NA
TGTGCCAGCAGCCGAGTCGGGAGGGCCGTGTCCTACGAGCAGTACTTC
CASSRVGRAVSYEQYF
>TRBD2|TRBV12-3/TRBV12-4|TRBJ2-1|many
TGTGCCAGCTTCGGGGGGAAGCAGTTCTTC
CASFGGKQFF
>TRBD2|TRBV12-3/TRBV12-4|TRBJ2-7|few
TGTGCCAGCAGTTTAGTCGGGGGAGGGCCCTACGAGCAGTACTTC
CASSLVGGGPYEQYF
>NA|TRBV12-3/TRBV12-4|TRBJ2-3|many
TGTGCCAGCAGAACCCTGACAGCCACAGATACGCAGTATTTT
CASRTLTATDTQYF
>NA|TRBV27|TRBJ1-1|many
TGTGCCAGCAGTTGGGGTTCTGAAGCTTTCTTT
CASSWGSEAFF
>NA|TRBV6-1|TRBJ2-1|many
TGTGCCAGCAGCCCTCGGGACTCGCGGCCAAATGAGCAGTTCTTC
CASSPRDSRPNEQFF
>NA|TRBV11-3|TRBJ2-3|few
TGTGCCAGCAGCCCCGGACAGCTTAGCACAGATACGCAGTATTTT
CASSPGQLSTDTQYF
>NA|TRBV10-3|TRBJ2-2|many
TGTGCCATCACTGCCGATGGGACCGGGGAGCTGTTTTTT
CAITADGTGELFF
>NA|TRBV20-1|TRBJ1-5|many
TGCAGTGCTAGCCCAGGGTCTGGGAATCAGCCCCAGCATTTT
CSASPGSGNQPQHF
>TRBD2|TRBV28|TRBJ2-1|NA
TGTGCCAGCAGTTTGCGGAGGGACCAAACTAGCGGGAGTATCTCCTACAATGAGCAGTTCTTC
CASSLRRDQTSGSISYNEQFF
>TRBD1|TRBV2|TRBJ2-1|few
TGTGCCAGCAGTGTTGAAATGGCAGGGGGAAATGAGCAGTTCTTC
CASSVEMAGGNEQFF
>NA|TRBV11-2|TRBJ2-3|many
TGTGCCAGCAGCTTCCGGACCACCGATACGCAGTATTTT
CASSFRTTDTQYF
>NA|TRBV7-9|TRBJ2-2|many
TGTGCCAGCAGCCCCCAGGGGCGGAACACCGGGGAGCTGTTTTTT
CASSPQGRNTGELFF
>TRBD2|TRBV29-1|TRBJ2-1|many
TGCAGCGTTGAAGACCTAGCGGGGATGTACAATGAGCAGTTCTTC
CSVEDLAGMYNEQFF
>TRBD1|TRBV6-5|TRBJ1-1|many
TGTGCCAGCAGTTACTCGGGACAGGTTGTTGGGGGCACTGAAGCTTTCTTT
CASSYSGQVVGGTEAFF
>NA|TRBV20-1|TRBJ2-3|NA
TGCAGTGCTAGTTATAGCGGTGTTGGAGATACGCAGTATTTT
CSASYSGVGDTQYF
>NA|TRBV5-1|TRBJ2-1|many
TGCGCCAGCAGCTTGGGGGGGTACTTGCAGTTCTTC
CASSLGGYLQFF
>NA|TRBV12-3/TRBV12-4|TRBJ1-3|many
TGTGCCAGCAGTTTATACCTTGGTCTGAAGGCCTCTGGAAACACCATATATTTT
CASSLYLGLKASGNTIYF